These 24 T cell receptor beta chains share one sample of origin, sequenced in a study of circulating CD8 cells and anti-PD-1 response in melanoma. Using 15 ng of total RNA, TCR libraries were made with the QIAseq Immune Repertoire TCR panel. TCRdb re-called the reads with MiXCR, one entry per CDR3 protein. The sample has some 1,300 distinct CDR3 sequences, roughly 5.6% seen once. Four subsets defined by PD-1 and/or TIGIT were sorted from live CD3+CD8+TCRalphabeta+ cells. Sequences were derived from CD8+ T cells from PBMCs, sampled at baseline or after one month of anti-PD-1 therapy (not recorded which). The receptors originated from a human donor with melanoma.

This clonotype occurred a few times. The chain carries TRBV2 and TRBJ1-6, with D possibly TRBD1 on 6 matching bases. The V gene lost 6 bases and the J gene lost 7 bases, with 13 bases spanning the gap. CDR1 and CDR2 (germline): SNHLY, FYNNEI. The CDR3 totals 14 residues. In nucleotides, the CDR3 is TGTGCCAGCAGAGAGGCAGGGGTCAATTCACCCCTCCACTTT. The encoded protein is CASREAGVNSPLHF.

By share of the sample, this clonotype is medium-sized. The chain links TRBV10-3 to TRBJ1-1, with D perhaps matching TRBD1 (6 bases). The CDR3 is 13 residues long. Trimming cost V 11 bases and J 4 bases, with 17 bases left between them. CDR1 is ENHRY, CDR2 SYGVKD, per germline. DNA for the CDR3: TGTGCCCAGTCACAGGGTAGGGGCACTGAAGCTTTCTTT. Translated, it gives CAQSQGRGTEAFF.

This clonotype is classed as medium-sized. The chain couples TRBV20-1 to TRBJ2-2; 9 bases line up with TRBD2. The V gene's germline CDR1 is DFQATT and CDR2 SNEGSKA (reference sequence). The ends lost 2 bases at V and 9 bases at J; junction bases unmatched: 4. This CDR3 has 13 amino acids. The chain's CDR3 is CSARPSGDRELFF. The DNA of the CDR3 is TGCAGTGCTAGACCTAGCGGGGATCGGGAGCTGTTTTTT.

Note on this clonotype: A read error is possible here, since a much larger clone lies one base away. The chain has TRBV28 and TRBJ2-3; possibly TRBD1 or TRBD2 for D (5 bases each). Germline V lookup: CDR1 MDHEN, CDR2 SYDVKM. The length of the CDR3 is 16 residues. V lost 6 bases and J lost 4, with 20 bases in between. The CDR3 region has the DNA TGTGCCAGCAGGACGGGACGTCTTTTTAGCTCAGATACGCAGTATTTT. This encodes CASRTGRLFSSDTQYF.

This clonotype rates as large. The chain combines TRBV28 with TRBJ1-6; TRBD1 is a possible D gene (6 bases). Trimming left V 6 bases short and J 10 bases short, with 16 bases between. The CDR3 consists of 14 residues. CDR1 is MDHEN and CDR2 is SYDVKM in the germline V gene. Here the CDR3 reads CASSPRQEVSPLHF. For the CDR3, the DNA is TGTGCCAGCAGCCCCCGACAGGAGGTATCACCCCTCCACTTT.

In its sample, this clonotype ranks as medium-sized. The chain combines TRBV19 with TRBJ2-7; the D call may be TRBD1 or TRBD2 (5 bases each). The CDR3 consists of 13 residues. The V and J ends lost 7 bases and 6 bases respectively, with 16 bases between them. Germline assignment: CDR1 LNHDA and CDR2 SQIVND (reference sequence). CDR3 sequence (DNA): TGTGCCAGTAATTACGGGGCGAGTTCCGAGCAGTACTTC. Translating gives CASNYGASSEQYF.

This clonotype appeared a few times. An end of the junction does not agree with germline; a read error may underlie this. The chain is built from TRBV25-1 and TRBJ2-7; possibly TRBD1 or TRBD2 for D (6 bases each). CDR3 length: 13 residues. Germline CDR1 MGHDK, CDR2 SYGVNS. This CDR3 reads CASSEYGGLEQHF. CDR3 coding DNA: TGTGCCAGCAGTGAATATGGGGGGCTCGAGCAGCACTTC.

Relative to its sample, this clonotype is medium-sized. The CDR3 bases are TGTGCCAGCAGTTTAGGCAGGTCCACCCTCATGAACACTGAAGCTTTCTTT. Residues: CASSLGRSTLMNTEAFF. The chain recombines TRBV27 with TRBJ1-1; no reliable D call. CDR1 is MNHEY and CDR2 is SMNVEV in the germline V gene (reference sequence). The CDR3 length is 17 residues. Trimming took off 2 bases at V and 0 bases at J, with 16 bases between the two ends.

The CDR3 protein is CASSLSGPRENEQFF. The CDR3 DNA sequence: TGTGCCAGCAGCCTGAGCGGGCCCCGGGAAAATGAGCAGTTCTTC. The rearrangement joins TRBV28 to TRBJ2-1; TRBD2 might be the D (6 bases). Trimming took 6 bases from V and 7 from J, leaving 19 bases between them. CDR1 is MDHEN and CDR2 is SYDVKM in the germline V gene. This CDR3 region has 15 residues.

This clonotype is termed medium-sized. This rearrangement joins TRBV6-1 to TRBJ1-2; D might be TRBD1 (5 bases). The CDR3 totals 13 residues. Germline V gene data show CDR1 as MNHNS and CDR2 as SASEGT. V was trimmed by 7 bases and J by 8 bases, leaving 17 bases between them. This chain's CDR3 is CASNPGEGYGYTF. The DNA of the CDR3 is TGTGCCAGCAACCCCGGGGAGGGGTACGGCTACACCTTC.

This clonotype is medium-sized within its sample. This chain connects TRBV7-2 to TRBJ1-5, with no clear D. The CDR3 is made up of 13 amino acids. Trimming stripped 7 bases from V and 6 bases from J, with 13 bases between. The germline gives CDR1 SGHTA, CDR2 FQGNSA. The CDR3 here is CASTPLVSQPQHF. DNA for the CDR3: TGTGCCAGCACCCCCCTCGTCTCTCAGCCCCAGCATTTT.

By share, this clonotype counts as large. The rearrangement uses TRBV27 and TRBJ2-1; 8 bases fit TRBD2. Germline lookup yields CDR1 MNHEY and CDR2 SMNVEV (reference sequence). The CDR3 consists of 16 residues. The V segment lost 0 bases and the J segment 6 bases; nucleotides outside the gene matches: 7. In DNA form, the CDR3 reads TGTGCCAGCAGTTTATCCACGGGGGGGTTGCCCAATGAGCAGTTCTTC. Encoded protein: CASSLSTGGLPNEQFF.

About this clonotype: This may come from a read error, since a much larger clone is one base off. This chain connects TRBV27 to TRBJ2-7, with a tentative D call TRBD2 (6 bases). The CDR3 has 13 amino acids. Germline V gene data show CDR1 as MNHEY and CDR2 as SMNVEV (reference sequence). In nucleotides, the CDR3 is TGTGTCAGCAGTTGGTCGGAGGGCTACGAGCAGTACTTC. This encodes CVSSWSEGYEQYF.

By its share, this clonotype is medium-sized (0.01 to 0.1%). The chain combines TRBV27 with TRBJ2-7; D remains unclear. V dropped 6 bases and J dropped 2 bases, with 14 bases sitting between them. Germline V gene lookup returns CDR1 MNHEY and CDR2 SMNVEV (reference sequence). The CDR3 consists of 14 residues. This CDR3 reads CASSQTPGTYEQYF. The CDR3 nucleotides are TGTGCCAGCAGCCAGACCCCAGGAACCTACGAGCAGTACTTC.

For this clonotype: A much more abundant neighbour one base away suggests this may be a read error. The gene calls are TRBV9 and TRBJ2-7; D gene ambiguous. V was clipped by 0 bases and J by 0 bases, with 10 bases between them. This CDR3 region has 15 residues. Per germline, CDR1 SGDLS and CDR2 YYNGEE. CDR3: CASSVGRASSYEQYF. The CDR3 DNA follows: TGTGCCAGCAGCGTAGGACGGGCGAGCTCCTACGAGCAGTACTTC. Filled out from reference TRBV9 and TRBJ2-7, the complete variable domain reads DSGVTQTPKHLITATGQRVTLRCSPRSGDLSVYWYQQSLDQGLQFLIQYYNGEERAKGNILERFSAQQFPDLHSELNLSSLELGDSALYFCASSVGRASSYEQYFGPGTRLTVT.

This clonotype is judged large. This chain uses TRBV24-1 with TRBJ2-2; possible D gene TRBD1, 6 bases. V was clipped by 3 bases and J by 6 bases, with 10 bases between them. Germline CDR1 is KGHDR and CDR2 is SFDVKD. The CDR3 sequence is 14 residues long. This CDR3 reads CATSDPDRPGELFF. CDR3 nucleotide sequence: TGTGCCACCAGTGATCCAGACAGGCCCGGGGAGCTGTTTTTT.

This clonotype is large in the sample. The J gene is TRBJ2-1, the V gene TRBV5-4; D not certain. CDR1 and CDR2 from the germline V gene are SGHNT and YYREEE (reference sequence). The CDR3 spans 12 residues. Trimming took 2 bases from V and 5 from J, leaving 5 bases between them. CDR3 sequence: CASSLLDNEQFF. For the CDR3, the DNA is TGTGCCAGCAGCTTACTGGACAATGAGCAGTTCTTC.

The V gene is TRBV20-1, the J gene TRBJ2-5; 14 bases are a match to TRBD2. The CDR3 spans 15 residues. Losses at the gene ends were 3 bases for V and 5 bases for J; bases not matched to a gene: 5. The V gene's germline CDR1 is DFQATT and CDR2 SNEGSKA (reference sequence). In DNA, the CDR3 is TGCAGTGCTAGGGGACTAGCGGGGGAACGGGAGACCCAGTACTTC. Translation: CSARGLAGERETQYF.

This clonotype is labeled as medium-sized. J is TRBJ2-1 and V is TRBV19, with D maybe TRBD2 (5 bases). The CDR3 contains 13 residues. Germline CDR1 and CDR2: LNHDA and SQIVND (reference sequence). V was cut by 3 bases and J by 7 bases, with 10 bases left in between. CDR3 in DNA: TGTGCCAGTAGTATGGGTCGGGGTAATGAGCAGTTCTTC. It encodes CASSMGRGNEQFF.

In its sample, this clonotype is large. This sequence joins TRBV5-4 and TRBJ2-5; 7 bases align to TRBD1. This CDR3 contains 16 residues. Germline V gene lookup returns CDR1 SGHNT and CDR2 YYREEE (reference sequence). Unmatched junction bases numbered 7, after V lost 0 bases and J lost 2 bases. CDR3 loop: CASSLEQGVWQETQYF. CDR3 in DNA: TGTGCCAGCAGCTTGGAGCAGGGGGTCTGGCAAGAGACCCAGTACTTC.

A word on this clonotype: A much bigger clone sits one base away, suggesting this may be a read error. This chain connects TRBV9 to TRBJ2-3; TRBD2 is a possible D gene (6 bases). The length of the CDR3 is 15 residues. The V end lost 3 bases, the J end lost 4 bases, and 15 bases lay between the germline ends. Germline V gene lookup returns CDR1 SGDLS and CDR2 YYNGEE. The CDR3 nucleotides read TGTGCCAGCAGCGCCCATGGCGGGGAGGCAGATACGCAGTATTTT. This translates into CASSAHGGEADTQYF.

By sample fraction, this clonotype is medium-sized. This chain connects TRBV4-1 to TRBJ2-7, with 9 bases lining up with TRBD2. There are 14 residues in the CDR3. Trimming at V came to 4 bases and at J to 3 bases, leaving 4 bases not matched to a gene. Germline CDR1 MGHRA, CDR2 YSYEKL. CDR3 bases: TGCGCCAGCAGCCTAGCGGGGGAAAACTACGAGCAGTACTTC. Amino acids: CASSLAGENYEQYF.

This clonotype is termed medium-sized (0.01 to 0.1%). The CDR3 DNA is TGCAGTGCTAGGTCCTATGGCGGGGGGCTTTACACAGATACGCAGTATTTT. It encodes CSARSYGGGLYTDTQYF. The rearrangement uses TRBV20-1 and TRBJ2-3, with 8 bases lining up with TRBD2. V shed 3 bases, J shed 2 bases, and the junction held 13 bases outside the gene matches. The CDR3 sequence is 17 residues long. Germline V gives CDR1 DFQATT, CDR2 SNEGSKA (reference sequence).

CDR3 amino acids: CASRSPDGFNEQFF. The CDR3 bases are TGTGCCAGTAGGAGCCCGGACGGGTTTAATGAGCAGTTCTTC. The rearrangement uses TRBV19 and TRBJ2-1; no definite D call. V gave up 6 bases and J gave up 7 bases, with 16 bases separating them. This CDR3 is 14 amino acids long. From germline, CDR1 is LNHDA and CDR2 SQIVND (reference sequence).